Following are 10 T cell receptor beta chains from one sample sequenced in a study of graft-versus-host responses after intestinal transplantation listed by TCRdb under 2021. Library preparation employed the immunoSEQ multiplex PCR assay. TCRdb mirrors the immuneACCESS table, restricted to in-frame sequences. Some clones are absent from its copies; in checked studies, under half trace to an unresolved V gene, and the reason for the others is unknown. The sample data list about 94,000 clones, and roughly 91% of these were observed just once. Clones ranked in the top ten supply about 0.45% of the sample. No antigen is known for these receptors. The time point label on this specimen signifies: cells obtained before transplantation from donor or recipient. The input for sequencing was unstimulated CD8+ T cells sorted from spleen or lymph node cells, taken before intestinal transplant. The receptors derive from a human donor who received an intestinal transplant.

V gene TRBV19 combines with J gene TRBJ2-4; maybe TRBD2 (5 bases). Trimming removed 2 bases at V and 5 bases at J, with 16 bases between. The germline CDR1 and CDR2 sequences are LNHDA and SQIVND (reference sequence). This CDR3 has 16 amino acids. CDR3 sequence reads: CASSIRSGFGENIQYF. The CDR3 region has the DNA TGTGCCAGTAGTATACGCTCGGGGTTCGGGGAAAACATTCAGTACTTC.

The chain has TRBV2 and TRBJ1-6, with 7 bases fitting TRBD1. The CDR3 consists of 17 residues. Looked up from germline, CDR1 is SNHLY and CDR2 is FYNNEI. Germline trimming cut 4 bases from V and 1 base from J; bases unmatched to any gene: 7. CDR3 amino acids: CASSVREGASYNSPLHF. The CDR3 coding sequence is TGTGCCAGCAGTGTAAGAGAGGGGGCTTCCTATAATTCACCCCTCCACTTT.

The V gene is TRBV10-3, the J gene TRBJ1-1; TRBD1 aligns across 10 bases. V gave up 6 bases and J gave up 6 bases; unmatched junction bases: 10. This CDR3 comprises 15 residues. Germline V gene lookup returns CDR1 ENHRY and CDR2 SYGVKD. The CDR3 here is CAIRSPGQGRPEAFF. CDR3 DNA sequence: TGTGCCATCAGGTCTCCGGGACAGGGGAGGCCTGAAGCTTTCTTT.

This clone has only one observation. The chain joins TRBV29-1 to TRBJ2-1; D ambiguous. The CDR3 covers 13 residues. Trimming left V 6 bases short and J 0 bases short, with 9 bases between. The germline CDR1 and CDR2 sequences are SQVTM and ANQGSEA. The CDR3 nucleotides are TGCAGCGTCTACCCGAGCTCCTACAATGAGCAGTTCTTC. This translates into CSVYPSSYNEQFF.

V and J are TRBV4-3 and TRBJ1-2, with D uncertain. The germline CDR1 and CDR2 sequences are LGHNA and YSLEER. Trimming shortened V by 1 base and J by 6 bases, and 9 bases separated the two germline ends. The CDR3 is 13 residues long. The CDR3 region is CASSQGVLDGYTF. As DNA, the CDR3 is TGCGCCAGCAGCCAAGGAGTTCTGGATGGCTACACCTTC.

V and J are TRBV7-9 and TRBJ2-5; 10 bases fit TRBD1. The DNA end is more similar to TRBJ2-7, so the J call may be wrong. The germline CDR1 and CDR2 sequences are SEHNR and FQNEAQ (reference sequence). The CDR3 is made up of 16 amino acids. CDR3: CASSSLTGGLPYEQYF. The DNA for the CDR3 is TGTGCCAGCAGCTCGTTGACAGGGGGCTTACCCTACGAGCAGTACTTC.

This sequence joins TRBV7-9 and TRBJ1-5; possible D gene TRBD1, 6 bases. The germline CDR1 and CDR2 sequences are SEHNR and FQNEAQ (reference sequence). V was trimmed by 4 bases and J by 5 bases, leaving 12 bases between them. The CDR3 covers 14 residues. The CDR3 sequence is CASSSRGGDQPQHF. The CDR3 bases are TGTGCCAGCAGCTCCCGAGGGGGGGATCAGCCCCAGCATTTT.

This clone occurred a few times. This chain connects TRBV6-1 to TRBJ2-7, with 8 bases matching TRBD2. This CDR3 is 16 amino acids long. The trim removed 0 bases at V and 0 bases at J, leaving 4 bases unmatched. Germline V gives CDR1 MNHNS, CDR2 SASEGT. The CDR3 DNA is TGTGCCAGCAGTGAAGCGACCCTAGCGGGCTCCTACGAGCAGTACTTC. As protein: CASSEATLAGSYEQYF.

The chain carries TRBV4-1 and TRBJ1-1; a possible D gene is TRBD1 (5 bases). CDR1 is MGHRA, CDR2 YSYEKL, per germline. This CDR3 is 16 amino acids long. V was pared by 3 bases and J by 4 bases, with 18 bases between. The CDR3 loop reads CASSHNPRDAATEAFF. CDR3 in DNA: TGCGCCAGCAGCCACAATCCCAGGGATGCAGCCACTGAAGCTTTCTTT.

The chain employs TRBV28 and TRBJ1-5, with 9 bases fitting TRBD1. The J segment lost 6 bases and the V segment lost 5 bases, leaving 8 bases of the junction unmatched. Germline loops: CDR1 MDHEN, CDR2 SYDVKM. CDR3 size: 15 residues. The CDR3 region has the DNA TGTGCCAGCAGTCTAGGGACAGGGAACGGTCAGCCCCAGCATTTT. Protein product: CASSLGTGNGQPQHF.